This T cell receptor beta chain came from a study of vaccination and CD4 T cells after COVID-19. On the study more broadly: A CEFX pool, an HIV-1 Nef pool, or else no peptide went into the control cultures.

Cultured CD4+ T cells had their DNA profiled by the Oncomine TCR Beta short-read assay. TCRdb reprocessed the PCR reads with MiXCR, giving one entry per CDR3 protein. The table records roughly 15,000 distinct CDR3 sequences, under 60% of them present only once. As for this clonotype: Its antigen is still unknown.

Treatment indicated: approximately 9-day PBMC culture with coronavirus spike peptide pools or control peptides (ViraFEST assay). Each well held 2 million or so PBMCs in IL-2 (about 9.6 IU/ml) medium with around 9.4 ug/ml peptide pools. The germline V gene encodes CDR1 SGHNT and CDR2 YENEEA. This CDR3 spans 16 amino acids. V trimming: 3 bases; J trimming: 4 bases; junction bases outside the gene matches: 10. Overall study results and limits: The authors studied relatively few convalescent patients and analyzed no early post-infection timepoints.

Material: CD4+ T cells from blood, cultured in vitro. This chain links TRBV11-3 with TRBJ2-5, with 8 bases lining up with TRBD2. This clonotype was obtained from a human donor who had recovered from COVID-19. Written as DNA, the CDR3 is TGTGCCAGCAGCTTTGGGTTCGGACTAGCCGGAGAGACCCAGTACTTC. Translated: CASSFGFGLAGETQYF.